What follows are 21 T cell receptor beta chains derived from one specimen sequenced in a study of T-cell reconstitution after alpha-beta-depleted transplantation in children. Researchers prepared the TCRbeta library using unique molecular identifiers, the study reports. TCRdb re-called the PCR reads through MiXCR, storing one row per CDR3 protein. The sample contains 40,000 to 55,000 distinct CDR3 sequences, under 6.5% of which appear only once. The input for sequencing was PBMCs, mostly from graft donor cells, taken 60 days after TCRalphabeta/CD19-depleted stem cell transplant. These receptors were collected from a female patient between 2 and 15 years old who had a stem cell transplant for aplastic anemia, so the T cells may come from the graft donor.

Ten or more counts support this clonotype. This chain's CDR3 is CASSLASGSGGDTQYF. In nucleotides, the CDR3 is TGCGCCAGCAGCTTGGCTAGCGGGAGTGGTGGAGATACGCAGTATTTT. The chain recombines TRBV5-1 with TRBJ2-3; 10 bases fit TRBD2. With 0 bases clipped from V and 5 bases from J, the junction kept 6 bases outside the gene matches. In germline, CDR1 is SGHRS, CDR2 YFSETQ. The CDR3 covers 16 residues.

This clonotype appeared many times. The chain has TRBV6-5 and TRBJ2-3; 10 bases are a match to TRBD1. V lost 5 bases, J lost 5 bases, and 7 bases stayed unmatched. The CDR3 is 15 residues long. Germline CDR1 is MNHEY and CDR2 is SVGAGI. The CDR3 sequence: CASSGTGEGIDTQYF. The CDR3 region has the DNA TGTGCCAGCAGTGGGACAGGGGAAGGAATAGATACGCAGTATTTT.

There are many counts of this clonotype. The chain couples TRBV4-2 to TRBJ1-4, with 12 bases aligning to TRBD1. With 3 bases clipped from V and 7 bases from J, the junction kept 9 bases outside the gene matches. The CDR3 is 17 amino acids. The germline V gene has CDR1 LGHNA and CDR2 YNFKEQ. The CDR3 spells CASSHVPGQGASEKLFF. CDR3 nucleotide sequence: TGTGCCAGCAGCCATGTACCGGGACAGGGGGCGAGTGAAAAACTGTTTTTT.

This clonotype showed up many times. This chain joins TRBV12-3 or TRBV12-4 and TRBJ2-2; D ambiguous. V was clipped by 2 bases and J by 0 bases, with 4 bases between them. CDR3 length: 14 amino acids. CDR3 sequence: CASSLTANTGELFF. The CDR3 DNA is TGTGCCAGCAGTTTAACTGCGAACACCGGGGAGCTGTTTTTT.

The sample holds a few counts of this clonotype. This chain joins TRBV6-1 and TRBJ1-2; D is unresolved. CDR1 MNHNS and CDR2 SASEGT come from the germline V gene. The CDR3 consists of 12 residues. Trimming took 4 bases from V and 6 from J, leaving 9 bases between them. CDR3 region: CASSGRRDGYTF. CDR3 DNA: TGTGCCAGCAGTGGGAGACGGGATGGCTACACCTTC.

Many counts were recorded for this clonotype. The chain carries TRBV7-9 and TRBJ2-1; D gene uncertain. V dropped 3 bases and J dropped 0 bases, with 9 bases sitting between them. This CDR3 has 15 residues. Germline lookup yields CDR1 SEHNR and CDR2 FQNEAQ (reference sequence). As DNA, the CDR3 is TGTGCCAGCAGCTTTTCCAGGAGCTCCTACAATGAGCAGTTCTTC. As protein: CASSFSRSSYNEQFF.

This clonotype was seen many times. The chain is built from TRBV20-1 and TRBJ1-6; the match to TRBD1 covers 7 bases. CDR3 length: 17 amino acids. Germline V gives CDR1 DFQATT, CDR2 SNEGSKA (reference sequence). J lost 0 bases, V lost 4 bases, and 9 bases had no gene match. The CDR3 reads CSAIGATGSSYNSPLHF. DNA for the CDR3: TGCAGTGCTATAGGGGCGACAGGGAGCTCCTATAATTCACCCCTCCACTTT.

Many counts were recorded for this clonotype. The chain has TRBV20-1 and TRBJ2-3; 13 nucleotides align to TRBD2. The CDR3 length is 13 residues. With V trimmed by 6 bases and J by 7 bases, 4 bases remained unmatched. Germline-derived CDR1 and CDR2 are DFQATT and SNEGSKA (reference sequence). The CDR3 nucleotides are TGCAGTGCACCGGGACTAGCGGGACATACGCAGTATTTT. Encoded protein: CSAPGLAGHTQYF.

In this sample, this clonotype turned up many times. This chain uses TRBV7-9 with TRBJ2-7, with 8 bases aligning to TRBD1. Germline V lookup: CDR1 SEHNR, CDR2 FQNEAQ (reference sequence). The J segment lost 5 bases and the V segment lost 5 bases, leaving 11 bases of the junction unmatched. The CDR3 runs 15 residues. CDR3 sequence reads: CASSDRTGSVNEQYF. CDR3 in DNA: TGTGCCAGCAGCGATCGGACAGGGTCGGTCAACGAGCAGTACTTC.

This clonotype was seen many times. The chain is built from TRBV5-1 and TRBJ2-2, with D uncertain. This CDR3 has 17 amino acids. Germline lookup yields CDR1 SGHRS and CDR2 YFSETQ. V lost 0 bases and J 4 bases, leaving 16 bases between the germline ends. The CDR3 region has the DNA TGCGCCAGCAGCTTGGCCGCGGCCCTAAAGGGCACCGGGGAGCTGTTTTTT. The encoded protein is CASSLAAALKGTGELFF.

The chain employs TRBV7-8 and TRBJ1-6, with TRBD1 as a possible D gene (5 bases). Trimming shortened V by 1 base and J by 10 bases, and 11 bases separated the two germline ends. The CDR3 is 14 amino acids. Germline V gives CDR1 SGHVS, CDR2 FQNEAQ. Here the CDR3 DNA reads TGTGCCAGCAGCTTAGTTGGGGCGCGGTCACCCCTCCACTTT. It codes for CASSLVGARSPLHF.

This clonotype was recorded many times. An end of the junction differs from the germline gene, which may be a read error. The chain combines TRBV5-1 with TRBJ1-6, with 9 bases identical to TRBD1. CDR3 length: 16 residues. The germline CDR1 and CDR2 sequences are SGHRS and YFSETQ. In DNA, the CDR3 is TGCGCCAGCAGCACCGGACAGGGGCCCTACAATTCACCCCTCCACTTT. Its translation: CASSTGQGPYNSPLHF.

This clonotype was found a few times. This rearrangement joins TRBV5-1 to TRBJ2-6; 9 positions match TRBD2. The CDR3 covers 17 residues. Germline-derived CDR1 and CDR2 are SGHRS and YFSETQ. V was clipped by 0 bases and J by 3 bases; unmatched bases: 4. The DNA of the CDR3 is TGCGCCAGCAGCTTGGTAGCGGGAGCGGGTGGGGCCAACGTCCTGACTTTC. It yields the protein CASSLVAGAGGANVLTF.

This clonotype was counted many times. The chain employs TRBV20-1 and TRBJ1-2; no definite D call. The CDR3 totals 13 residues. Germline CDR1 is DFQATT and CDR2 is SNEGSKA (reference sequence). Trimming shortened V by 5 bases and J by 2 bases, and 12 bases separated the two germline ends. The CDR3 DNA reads TGCAGTGCTTGGACGGCGACCAACTATGGCTACACCTTC. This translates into CSAWTATNYGYTF.

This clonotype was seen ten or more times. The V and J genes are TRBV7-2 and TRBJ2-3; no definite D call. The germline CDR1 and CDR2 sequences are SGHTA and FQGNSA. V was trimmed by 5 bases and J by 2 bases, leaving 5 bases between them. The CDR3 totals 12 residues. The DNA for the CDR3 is TGTGCCAGCAGCCCAGACACAGATACGCAGTATTTT. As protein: CASSPDTDTQYF.

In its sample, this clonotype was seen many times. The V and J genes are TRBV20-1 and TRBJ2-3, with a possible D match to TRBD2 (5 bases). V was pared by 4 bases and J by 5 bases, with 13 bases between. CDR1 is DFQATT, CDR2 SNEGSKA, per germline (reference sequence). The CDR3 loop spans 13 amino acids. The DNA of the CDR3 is TGCAGTGCTACGGAGCGGCCGGGAGATACGCAGTATTTT. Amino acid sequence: CSATERPGDTQYF.

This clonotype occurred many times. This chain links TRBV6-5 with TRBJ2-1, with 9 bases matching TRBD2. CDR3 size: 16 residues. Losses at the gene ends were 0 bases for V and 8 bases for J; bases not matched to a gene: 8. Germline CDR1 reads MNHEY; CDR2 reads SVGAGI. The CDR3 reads CASSYSSAGGPYEQFF. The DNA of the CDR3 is TGTGCCAGCAGTTACTCGTCGGCGGGAGGGCCGTATGAGCAGTTCTTC.

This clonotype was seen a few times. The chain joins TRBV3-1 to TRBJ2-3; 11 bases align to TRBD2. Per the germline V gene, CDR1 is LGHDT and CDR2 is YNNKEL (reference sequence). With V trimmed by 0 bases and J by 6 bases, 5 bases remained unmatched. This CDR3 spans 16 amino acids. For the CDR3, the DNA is TGTGCCAGCAGCCAAGATGGTAGCGGGGGGGCGGATACGCAGTATTTT. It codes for CASSQDGSGGADTQYF.

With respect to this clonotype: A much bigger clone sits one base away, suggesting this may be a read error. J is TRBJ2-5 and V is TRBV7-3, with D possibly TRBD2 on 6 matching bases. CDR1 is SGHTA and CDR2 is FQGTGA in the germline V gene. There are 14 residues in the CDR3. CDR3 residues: CASSFLRLEETRYF. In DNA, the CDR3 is TGTGCCAGCAGCTTTCTTAGACTAGAAGAGACCCGGTACTTC.

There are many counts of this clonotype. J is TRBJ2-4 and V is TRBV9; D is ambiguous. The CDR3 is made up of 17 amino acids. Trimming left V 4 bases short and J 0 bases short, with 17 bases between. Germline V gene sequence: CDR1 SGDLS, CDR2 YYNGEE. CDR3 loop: CASSPFDTTLAKNIQYF. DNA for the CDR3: TGTGCCAGCAGCCCTTTCGACACCACCTTAGCCAAAAACATTCAGTACTTC. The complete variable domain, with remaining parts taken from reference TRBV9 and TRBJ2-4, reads DSGVTQTPKHLITATGQRVTLRCSPRSGDLSVYWYQQSLDQGLQFLIQYYNGEERAKGNILERFSAQQFPDLHSELNLSSLELGDSALYFCASSPFDTTLAKNIQYFGAGTRLSVL.

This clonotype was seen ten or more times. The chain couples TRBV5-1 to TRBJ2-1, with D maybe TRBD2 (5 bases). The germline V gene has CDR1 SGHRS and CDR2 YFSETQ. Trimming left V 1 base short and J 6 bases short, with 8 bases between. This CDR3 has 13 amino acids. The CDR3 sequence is CASSLTAGNEQFF. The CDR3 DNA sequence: TGCGCCAGCAGCTTGACCGCGGGCAATGAGCAGTTCTTC. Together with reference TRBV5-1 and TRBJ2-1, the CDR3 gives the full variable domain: KAGVTQTPRYLIKTRGQQVTLSCSPISGHRSVSWYQQTPGQGLQFLFEYFSETQRNKGNFPGRFSGRQFSNSRSEMNVSTLELGDSALYLCASSLTAGNEQFFGPGTRLTVL.